The 32 T cell receptor beta chains presented below share a single source sample, sequenced in a study of blood T cell repertoires in COVID-19. Here immunoSEQ multiplex PCR was the method, and the copy in TCRdb shows in-frame clones only, minus some. Of about 54,000 clones detected, over 80% appear once; the ten largest clones hold approximately 7%. Sequences were obtained from peripheral blood. The source is a woman aged 55 to 70 with active or convalescent COVID-19.

Points on this clone: A read error may account for a junction end that differs from germline. The chain joins TRBV7-9 to TRBJ1-1; D is possibly TRBD1 (6 bases). The CDR3 loop spans 14 amino acids. Germline V lookup: CDR1 SEHNR, CDR2 FQNEAQ (reference sequence). The DNA for the CDR3 is TGTGCCAGCAGCCCCGGACAGCCGAACGCTGAAGCTTTCTTT. This codes for CASSPGQPNAEAFF.

J is TRBJ1-3 and V is TRBV2; the match to TRBD1 covers 7 bases. The CDR3 sequence is 15 residues long. CDR1 is SNHLY and CDR2 is FYNNEI in the germline V gene. The V and J ends lost 6 bases and 0 bases, in that order; junction bases with no gene match: 5. The CDR3 bases are TGTGCCAGCAGCGGACAGGAATACTCTGGAAACACCATATATTTT. It is translated as CASSGQEYSGNTIYF.

The chain carries TRBV3-1 (or the pseudogene TRBV3-2) and TRBJ1-3; 7 bases are a match to TRBD1. Unmatched junction bases numbered 5, after V lost 1 base and J lost 8 bases. The CDR3 spans 14 residues. Germline V gives CDR1 LGHDT, CDR2 YNNKEL (reference sequence). DNA of the CDR3: TGTGCCAGCAGCCAAGCCGACAGGGCGGACACCATATATTTT. Encoded protein: CASSQADRADTIYF.

This CDR3 reads CASRPPPGNTEAFF. The DNA for the CDR3 is TGTGCCAGCAGACCCCCCCCGGGGAACACTGAAGCTTTCTTT. The chain uses TRBV27 and TRBJ1-1; no clear D gene. Germline CDR1 reads MNHEY; CDR2 reads SMNVEV (reference sequence). The CDR3 is made up of 14 amino acids. With 6 bases removed from V and 1 base from J, the gap between germline ends came to 12 bases.

CDR3 in amino acids: CASRLAGGRAEQFF. The CDR3 region has the DNA TGTGCCAGCCGACTAGCGGGAGGACGGGCTGAGCAGTTCTTC. The V and J genes are TRBV28 and TRBJ2-1; 13 bases are shared with TRBD2. Germline CDR1 is MDHEN and CDR2 is SYDVKM. This CDR3 spans 14 amino acids. V lost 8 bases to trimming and J lost 9 bases; unmatched junction nucleotides: 7.

The V and J genes are TRBV7-2 and TRBJ1-3; TRBD1 aligns across 8 bases. CDR3 length: 15 amino acids. Germline V gene data show CDR1 as SGHTA and CDR2 as FQGNSA. Trimming cost V 2 bases and J 0 bases; bases outside gene matches: 0. Written as DNA, the CDR3 is TGTGCCAGCAGCTTAACAGGGGGCTCTGGAAACACCATATATTTT. This sequence encodes CASSLTGGSGNTIYF.

The V and J genes are TRBV6-5 and TRBJ1-4; 7 bases match TRBD1. Germline CDR1 is MNHEY and CDR2 is SVGAGI. J was trimmed by 1 base and V by 6 bases; bases with no gene match: 5. The CDR3 runs to 15 residues. CDR3 amino acids: CASSQGQQTNEKLFF. CDR3 nucleotides: TGTGCCAGCAGCCAGGGACAGCAAACTAATGAAAAACTGTTTTTT.

The chain recombines TRBV7-2 with TRBJ2-5, with D possibly matching TRBD2 (6 bases). Germline CDR1 SGHTA, CDR2 FQGNSA. This CDR3 contains 13 residues. V dropped 5 bases and J dropped 5 bases, with 12 bases sitting between them. The CDR3 sequence is CASSPTSYETQYF. CDR3 coding DNA: TGTGCCAGCAGCCCCACTAGCTACGAGACCCAGTACTTC.

This chain joins TRBV2 and TRBJ1-6, with TRBD1 matching over 9 bases. In germline, CDR1 is SNHLY, CDR2 FYNNEI. Unmatched junction bases numbered 5, after V lost 6 bases and J lost 11 bases. The CDR3 length is 13 residues. DNA of the CDR3: TGTGCCAGCAGAACAGGGGGCGAGCCACCCCTCCACTTT. This codes for CASRTGGEPPLHF. The variable domain in full, completed from reference TRBV2 and TRBJ1-6, reads EPEVTQTPSHQVTQMGQEVILRCVPISNHLYFYWYRQILGQKVEFLVSFYNNEISEKSEIFDDQFSVERPDGSNFTLKIRSTKLEDSAMYFCASRTGGEPPLHFGNGTRLTVT.

The chain employs TRBV28 and TRBJ2-3; a weak D match, TRBD2 (5 bases). Trimming took off 5 bases at V and 2 bases at J, with 14 bases between the two ends. This CDR3 region has 15 residues. CDR1 is MDHEN, CDR2 SYDVKM, per germline. CDR3 bases: TGTGCCAGCAGTGCGCGGGCCTCCTACACAGATACGCAGTATTTT. Translating gives CASSARASYTDTQYF.

V is TRBV7-7 and J is TRBJ2-3; 8 bases line up with TRBD2. V was pared by 6 bases and J by 0 bases, with 2 bases of the junction left unmatched. Germline V gene sequence: CDR1 SSHAT, CDR2 FNYEAQ (reference sequence). The CDR3 has 14 amino acids. DNA for the CDR3: TGTGCCAGCAGTCAGCGGGGGAGCACAGATACGCAGTATTTT. Translated: CASSQRGSTDTQYF.

The rearrangement uses TRBV2 and TRBJ2-1, with TRBD2 identical over 9 bases. CDR3 length: 15 residues. Germline V gives CDR1 SNHLY, CDR2 FYNNEI. Losses at the gene ends were 5 bases for V and 6 bases for J; bases not matched to a gene: 8. The CDR3 is CASSTTSGHGNEQFF. The CDR3 DNA is TGTGCCAGCAGTACAACTAGCGGGCACGGCAATGAGCAGTTCTTC.

This clone was seen only once. The chain carries TRBV27 and TRBJ2-1; D gene ambiguous. The CDR3 runs to 14 residues. Per the germline V gene, CDR1 is MNHEY and CDR2 is SMNVEV (reference sequence). V was clipped by 3 bases and J by 3 bases, with 9 bases between them. The CDR3 sequence: CASSFTHNYNEQFF. As DNA, the CDR3 is TGTGCCAGCAGTTTCACACATAACTACAATGAGCAGTTCTTC.

The chain carries TRBV29-1 and TRBJ1-1, with 7 nucleotides matching TRBD1. The CDR3 spans 16 residues. Trimming cost V 3 bases and J 0 bases; bases outside gene matches: 10. Germline V gene sequence: CDR1 SQVTM, CDR2 ANQGSEA. The CDR3 DNA reads as TGCAGCGTTGAGGGTCTCGGGACAGCTATGAACACTGAAGCTTTCTTT. This translates into CSVEGLGTAMNTEAFF.

The chain carries TRBV2 and TRBJ2-1; D perhaps matches TRBD1 (8 bases). This CDR3 has 15 amino acids. V lost 5 bases and J 12 bases, leaving 23 bases between the germline ends. The V gene's germline CDR1 is SNHLY and CDR2 FYNNEI. The CDR3 spells CASSQQGGIRAGQFF. Here the CDR3 DNA reads TGTGCCAGCAGTCAACAGGGGGGGATTAGGGCTGGGCAGTTCTTC.

The chain uses TRBV28 and TRBJ1-2; no clear D. The CDR3 has 13 amino acids. Trimming shortened V by 2 bases and J by 2 bases, and 6 bases separated the two germline ends. Looked up from germline, CDR1 is MDHEN and CDR2 is SYDVKM. The CDR3 sequence: CASSLVQNYGYTF. DNA of the CDR3: TGTGCCAGCAGTTTAGTCCAAAACTATGGCTACACCTTC.

The chain employs TRBV29-1 and TRBJ1-1; unclear D gene. V was clipped by 2 bases and J by 1 base, with 2 bases between them. The CDR3 is 11 residues long. Per the germline V gene, CDR1 is SQVTM and CDR2 is ANQGSEA. CDR3 in amino acids: CSVERNTEAFF. DNA for the CDR3: TGCAGCGTTGAACGGAACACTGAAGCTTTCTTT.

The rearrangement joins TRBV5-1 to TRBJ2-3; possible D gene TRBD2, 6 bases. This CDR3 has 16 amino acids. The V gene lost 5 bases and the J gene lost 7 bases, with 23 bases spanning the gap. Germline V lookup: CDR1 SGHRS, CDR2 YFSETQ. The CDR3 DNA sequence: TGCGCCAGCAGAGAACCGGAGCGGGCGCTCACTAATACGCAGTATTTT. Protein product: CASREPERALTNTQYF.

The chain links TRBV12-3 or TRBV12-4 to TRBJ2-7; a weak D match, TRBD2 (6 bases). V lost 7 bases, J lost 3 bases, and 13 bases lay in between. This CDR3 region has 13 residues. CDR3 protein: CASTDGGIYEQYF. The CDR3 nucleotides are TGTGCCAGCACCGATGGCGGGATCTACGAGCAGTACTTC.

The chain joins TRBV15 to TRBJ1-6, with D possibly being TRBD1 (6 bases). CDR3 length: 15 amino acids. V lost 1 base to trimming and J lost 9 bases, with 13 bases between them. Germline V gene data show CDR1 as LNHNV and CDR2 as YYDKDF (reference sequence). The CDR3 DNA follows: TGTGCCACCAGCAGAGTCAGGGGCTTAGGTTCACCCCTCCACTTT. Its protein is CATSRVRGLGSPLHF. Based on the CDR3 plus reference TRBV15 and TRBJ1-6, the full variable domain is DAMVIQNPRYQVTQFGKPVTLSCSQTLNHNVMYWYQQKSSQAPKLLFHYYDKDFNNEADTPDNFQSRRPNTSFCFLDIRSPGLGDTAMYLCATSRVRGLGSPLHFGNGTRLTVT.

The chain combines TRBV7-6 with TRBJ2-3; D remains ambiguous. The CDR3 is 14 residues long. Germline CDR1 SGHVS, CDR2 FNYEAQ. Trimming took off 4 bases at V and 4 bases at J, with 12 bases between the two ends. CDR3 DNA: TGTGCCAGCAGCTCGATTCTATCGGCAGATACGCAGTATTTT. Amino acid sequence: CASSSILSADTQYF.

The chain is built from TRBV10-1 and TRBJ2-3; 8 bases are a match to TRBD2. The CDR3 is 13 amino acids. Germline CDR1 is WNHNN and CDR2 is SYGVQD (reference sequence). Trimming removed 6 bases from V and 1 base from J; junction bases left unmatched: 0. The CDR3 sequence: CASSGGGTDTQYF. The CDR3 nucleotides are TGCGCCAGCAGCGGGGGGGGCACAGATACGCAGTATTTT.

CDR3 bases: TGTGCCAGCAGTTTATCTAGTCAGCCCCAGCATTTT. The encoded protein is CASSLSSQPQHF. The chain has TRBV28 and TRBJ1-5; no firm D call. CDR1 is MDHEN and CDR2 is SYDVKM in the germline V gene. CDR3 length: 12 residues. V dropped 1 base and J dropped 6 bases, with 4 bases sitting between them. Drawing the rest from reference TRBV28 and TRBJ1-5, the complete variable domain is DVKVTQSSRYLVKRTGEKVFLECVQDMDHENMFWYRQDPGLGLRLIYFSYDVKMKEKGDIPEGYSVSREKKERFSLILESASTNQTSMYLCASSLSSQPQHFGDGTRLSIL.

The chain employs TRBV11-3 and TRBJ2-5; no clear D. The V end was cut by 2 bases, the J end by 5 bases, with 9 bases between. Germline V gives CDR1 SGHNT, CDR2 YENEEA. The CDR3 covers 13 residues. CDR3 sequence reads: CASSLTVLETQYF. CDR3 nucleotide sequence: TGTGCCAGCAGCTTAACAGTATTGGAGACCCAGTACTTC.

The DNA of the CDR3 is TGTGCCTGGAGTGTAACTTGGGCGGGTACGCAGTATTTT. Protein: CAWSVTWAGTQYF. The chain uses TRBV30 and TRBJ2-3; D possibly corresponds to TRBD2 (5 bases). Between the trimmed V and J ends, which lost 0 bases and 8 bases, there was a span of 12 bases. The V gene's germline CDR1 is GTSNPN and CDR2 SVGIG (reference sequence). The CDR3 is made up of 13 amino acids.

This clone appeared a single time. The rearrangement uses TRBV2 and TRBJ2-5, with 15 positions matching TRBD2. CDR1 is SNHLY and CDR2 is FYNNEI in the germline V gene. V shed 4 bases, J shed 5 bases, and the junction held 8 bases outside the gene matches. CDR3 length: 17 residues. The CDR3: CASSGGYGTSGRETQYF. DNA of the CDR3: TGTGCCAGCAGTGGGGGGTACGGGACTAGCGGGAGGGAGACCCAGTACTTC.

This chain connects TRBV5-1 to TRBJ2-6, with a possible D match to TRBD2 (5 bases). There are 16 residues in the CDR3. Per the germline V gene, CDR1 is SGHRS and CDR2 is YFSETQ. V was shortened by 4 bases and J by 0 bases, with 11 bases between the two germline ends. CDR3 loop: CASSRDGSSGANVLTF. The CDR3 region has the DNA TGCGCCAGCAGCAGGGATGGGAGCTCTGGGGCCAACGTCCTGACTTTC.

This clone showed up just once. J is TRBJ1-1 and V is TRBV7-3; D gene uncertain. Trimming stripped 5 bases from V and 3 bases from J, with 19 bases between. The CDR3 consists of 16 residues. Per the germline V gene, CDR1 is SGHTA and CDR2 is FQGTGA. The CDR3 DNA sequence: TGTGCCAGCAGCCAGACGAAGTGGTTTGGAGACACTGAAGCTTTCTTT. Translated, it gives CASSQTKWFGDTEAFF.

Here the CDR3 DNA reads TGCAGCGTTGAATTTCCAGGGTACCCCTACGAGCAGTACTTC. This encodes CSVEFPGYPYEQYF. The J gene is TRBJ2-7, the V gene TRBV29-1, with D possibly being TRBD1 (5 bases). CDR3 length: 14 amino acids. Trimming took off 2 bases at V and 2 bases at J, with 13 bases between the two ends. CDR1 is SQVTM and CDR2 is ANQGSEA in the germline V gene.

The rearrangement joins TRBV5-1 to TRBJ1-5; tentatively, D is TRBD1 (5 bases). This CDR3 region has 15 residues. V lost 1 base and J 3 bases, leaving 11 bases between the germline ends. CDR1 is SGHRS and CDR2 is YFSETQ in the germline V gene. CDR3 protein: CASSLQGALNQPQHF. The DNA for the CDR3 is TGCGCCAGCAGCTTGCAAGGGGCCCTCAATCAGCCCCAGCATTTT.

The V call is TRBV28, the J call TRBJ2-7; TRBD1 aligns across 9 bases. From germline, CDR1 is MDHEN and CDR2 SYDVKM. V trimming: 6 bases; J trimming: 6 bases; junction bases outside the gene matches: 12. There are 15 residues in the CDR3. The CDR3 here is CASRVTGQGESEQYF. DNA for the CDR3: TGTGCCAGCAGGGTTACGGGACAGGGAGAGTCCGAGCAGTACTTC.

The chain links TRBV19 to TRBJ1-6; D gene unclear. CDR1 is LNHDA, CDR2 SQIVND, per germline (reference sequence). CDR3 length: 15 amino acids. V lost 2 bases, J lost 6 bases, and 11 bases lay in between. The CDR3 sequence is CASSITGESNSPLHF. CDR3 bases: TGTGCCAGTAGTATAACCGGGGAGAGTAATTCACCCCTCCACTTT.